By sample share, the clone carrying this TCR beta chain is medium-sized (0.01 to 0.1%). Germline lookup yields CDR1 LNHDA and CDR2 SQIVND (reference sequence). The CDR3 loop spans 12 amino acids. With 9 bases removed from V and 6 bases from J, the gap between germline ends came to 12 bases. This record belongs to a study of blood T cell repertoires in COVID-19. As for the study in general: The study drew acute and convalescent COVID-19 samples from the United States, Italy and Spain. PBMCs, B-cell-depleted T cells, or T cells were the source of the cDNA or gDNA that made up the material.

In the authors' methods: Reference gene primers were amplified, and this amplification served to estimate nucleated cell counts. Only in-frame clones appear in the TCRdb table, and some are missing; sequencing was by immunoSEQ multiplex PCR. V and J calls plus clone size are reproduced from that table; the DNA served to infer D and trimming. The repertoire holds around 64,000 clones, with more than 75% as singletons. The clonotype was recovered from a human donor in a cohort sampled during active COVID-19. J is TRBJ2-1 and V is TRBV19; D is perhaps TRBD1 (6 bases). Sequencing input: peripheral blood. CDR3 residues: CASRTGINEQFF. CDR3 DNA: TGTGCCAGCCGAACAGGGATCAATGAGCAGTTCTTC.